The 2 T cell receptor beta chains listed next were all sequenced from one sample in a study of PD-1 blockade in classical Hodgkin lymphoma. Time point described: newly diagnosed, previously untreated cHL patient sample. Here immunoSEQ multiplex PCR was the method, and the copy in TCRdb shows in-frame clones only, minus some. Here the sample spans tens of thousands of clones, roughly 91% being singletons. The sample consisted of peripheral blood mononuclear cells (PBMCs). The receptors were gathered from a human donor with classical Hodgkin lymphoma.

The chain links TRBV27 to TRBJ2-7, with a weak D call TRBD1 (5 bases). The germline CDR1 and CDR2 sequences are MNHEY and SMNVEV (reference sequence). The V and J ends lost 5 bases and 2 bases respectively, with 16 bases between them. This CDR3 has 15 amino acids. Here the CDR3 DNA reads TGTGCCAGCAGTCCCAGGGCCTCTTTGGCCTACGAGCAGTACTTC. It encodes CASSPRASLAYEQYF.

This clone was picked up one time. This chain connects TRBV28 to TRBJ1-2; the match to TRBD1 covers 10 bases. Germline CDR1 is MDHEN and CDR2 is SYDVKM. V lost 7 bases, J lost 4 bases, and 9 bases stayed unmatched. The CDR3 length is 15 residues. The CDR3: CASISGTGVIYGYTF. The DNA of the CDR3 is TGTGCCAGCATCTCAGGGACAGGGGTAATCTATGGCTACACCTTC.